Listed here is a single TCR beta chain. Germline-derived CDR1 and CDR2 are SGHAT and FQNNGV. V was pared by 4 bases and J by 1 base, with 8 bases between. The CDR3 totals 13 residues. The entry originates in a study of graft-versus-host responses after intestinal transplantation. Sequencing was performed with immunoSEQ multiplex PCR; in TCRdb, only in-frame clones are kept and a portion is missing. The data show about 29,000 clones, roughly 87% seen once. The input for sequencing was PBMCs, taken around 430 days after intestinal transplantation. This TCR was sampled from a human patient who received an intestinal transplant, so some T cells may come from the graft donor. The rearrangement uses TRBV11-2 and TRBJ2-7; D not certain. Written as DNA, the CDR3 is TGTGCCAGCAGCTCGGAAAGATCCTACGAGCAGTACTTC. Its translation: CASSSERSYEQYF.